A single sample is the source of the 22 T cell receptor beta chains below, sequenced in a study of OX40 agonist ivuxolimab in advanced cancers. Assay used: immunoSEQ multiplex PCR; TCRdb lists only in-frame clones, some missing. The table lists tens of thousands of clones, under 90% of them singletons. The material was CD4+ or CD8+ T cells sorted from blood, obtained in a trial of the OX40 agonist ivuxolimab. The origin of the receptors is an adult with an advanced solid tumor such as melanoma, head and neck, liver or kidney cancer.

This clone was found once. Here the CDR3 reads CASRRDRNNEQFF. The CDR3 DNA is TGTGCCAGCAGGAGGGACAGAAACAATGAGCAGTTCTTC. This chain connects TRBV2 to TRBJ2-1, with TRBD1 matching 7 bases. Germline-derived CDR1 and CDR2 are SNHLY and FYNNEI. V lost 6 bases and J lost 5; bases outside the gene matches: 4. The CDR3 runs 13 residues.

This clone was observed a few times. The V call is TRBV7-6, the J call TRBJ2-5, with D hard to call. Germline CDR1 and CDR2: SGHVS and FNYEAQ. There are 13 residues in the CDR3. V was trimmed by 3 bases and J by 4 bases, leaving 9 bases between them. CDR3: CASSFASLETQYF. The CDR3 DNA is TGTGCCAGCAGCTTCGCCAGTCTAGAGACCCAGTACTTC.

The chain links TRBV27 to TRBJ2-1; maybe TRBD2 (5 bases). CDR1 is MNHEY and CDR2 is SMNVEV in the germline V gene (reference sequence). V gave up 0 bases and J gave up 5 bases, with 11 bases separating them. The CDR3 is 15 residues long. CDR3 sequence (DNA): TGTGCCAGCAGTTTATCCCGGAGGATTAACAATGAGCAGTTCTTC. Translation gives CASSLSRRINNEQFF.

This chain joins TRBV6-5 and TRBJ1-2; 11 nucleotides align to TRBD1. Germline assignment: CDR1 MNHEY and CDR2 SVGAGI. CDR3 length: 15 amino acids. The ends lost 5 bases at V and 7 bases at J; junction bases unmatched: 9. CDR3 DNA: TGTGCCAGCAGTCCATGGACAGGGGGCGTTTTTGGCTACACCTTC. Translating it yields CASSPWTGGVFGYTF.

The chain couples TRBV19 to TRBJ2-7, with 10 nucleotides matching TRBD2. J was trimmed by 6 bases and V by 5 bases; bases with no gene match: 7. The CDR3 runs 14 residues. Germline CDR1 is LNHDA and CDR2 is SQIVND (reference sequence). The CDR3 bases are TGTGCCAGTAGTGAGAGCGGGGGGGCCTCCGAGCAGTACGTC. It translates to CASSESGGASEQYV.

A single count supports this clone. CDR3 protein: CASSLSLAGVRFF. CDR3 DNA: TGTGCCAGCAGTTTAAGTCTAGCGGGAGTTCGGTTCTTC. J is TRBJ2-1 and V is TRBV27, with 10 positions matching TRBD2. This CDR3 is built from 13 residues. Per germline, CDR1 MNHEY and CDR2 SMNVEV (reference sequence). J was trimmed by 15 bases and V by 2 bases; bases with no gene match: 7.

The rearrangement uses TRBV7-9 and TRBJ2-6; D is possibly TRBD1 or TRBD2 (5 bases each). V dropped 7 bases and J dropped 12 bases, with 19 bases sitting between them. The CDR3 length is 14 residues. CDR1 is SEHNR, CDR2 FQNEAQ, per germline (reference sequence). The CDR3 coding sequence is TGTGCCAGCACCTCCCGGGACCGTCCCCCCGTCCTGACTTTC. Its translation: CASTSRDRPPVLTF.

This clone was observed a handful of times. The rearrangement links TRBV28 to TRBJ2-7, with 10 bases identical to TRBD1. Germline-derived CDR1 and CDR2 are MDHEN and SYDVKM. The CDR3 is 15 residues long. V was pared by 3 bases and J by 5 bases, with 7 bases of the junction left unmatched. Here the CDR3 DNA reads TGTGCCAGCAGTTTGGGCGGGACAGGGGTGGACGAGCAGTACTTC. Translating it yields CASSLGGTGVDEQYF.

DNA of the CDR3: TGTGCCTTCGGAGTCGGGGCGAACGAGCAGTACTTC. This encodes CAFGVGANEQYF. V and J are TRBV30 and TRBJ2-7; the D call may be TRBD1 or TRBD2 (5 bases each). The CDR3 covers 12 residues. Trimming removed 7 bases from V and 5 bases from J, with 15 bases in between. CDR1 and CDR2 from the germline V gene are GTSNPN and SVGIG (reference sequence).

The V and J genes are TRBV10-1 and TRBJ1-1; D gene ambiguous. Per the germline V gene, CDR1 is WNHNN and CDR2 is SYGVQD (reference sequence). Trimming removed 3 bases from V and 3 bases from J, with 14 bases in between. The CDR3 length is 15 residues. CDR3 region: CASSDPRLGDTEAFF. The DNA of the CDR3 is TGCGCCAGCAGTGATCCCCGGCTTGGAGACACTGAAGCTTTCTTT.

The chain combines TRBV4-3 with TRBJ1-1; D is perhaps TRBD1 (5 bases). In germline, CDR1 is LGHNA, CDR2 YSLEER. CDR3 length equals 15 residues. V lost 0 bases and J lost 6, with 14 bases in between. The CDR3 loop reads CASSQDDGGGSEAFF. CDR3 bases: TGCGCCAGCAGCCAAGATGACGGGGGAGGGTCTGAAGCTTTCTTT.

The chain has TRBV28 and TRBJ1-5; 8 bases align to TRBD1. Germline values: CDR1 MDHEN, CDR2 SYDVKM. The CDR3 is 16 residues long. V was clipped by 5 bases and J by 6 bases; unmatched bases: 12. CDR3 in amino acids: CASSVQGGGVVQPQHF. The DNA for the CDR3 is TGTGCCAGCAGTGTACAGGGGGGCGGAGTCGTTCAGCCCCAGCATTTT.

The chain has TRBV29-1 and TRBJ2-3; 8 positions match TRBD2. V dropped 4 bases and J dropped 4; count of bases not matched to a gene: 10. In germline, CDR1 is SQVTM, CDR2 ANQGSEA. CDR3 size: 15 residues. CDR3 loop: CSVAQAGGGSDTQYF. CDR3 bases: TGCAGCGTTGCCCAGGCTGGCGGGGGGTCAGATACGCAGTATTTT.

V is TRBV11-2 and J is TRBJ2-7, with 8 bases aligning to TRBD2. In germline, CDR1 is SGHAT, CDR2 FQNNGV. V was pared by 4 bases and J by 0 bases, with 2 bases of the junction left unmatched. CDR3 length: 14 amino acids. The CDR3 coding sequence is TGTGCCAGCAGCTCAGCGGGAGCCTCCTACGAGCAGTACTTC. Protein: CASSSAGASYEQYF.

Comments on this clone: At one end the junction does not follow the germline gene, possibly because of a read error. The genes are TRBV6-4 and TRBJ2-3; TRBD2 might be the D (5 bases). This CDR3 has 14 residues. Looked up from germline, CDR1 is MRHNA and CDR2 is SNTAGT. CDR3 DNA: TGTGCCAGCAGTGACGATCCTAGCAGAGATACGCAGTATTTT. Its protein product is CASSDDPSRDTQYF.

The CDR3 loop reads CASSLYGDSNQPQHF. CDR3 bases: TGTGCCAGCAGTTTATACGGGGATAGCAATCAGCCCCAGCATTTT. The chain is built from TRBV27 and TRBJ1-5, with D unresolved. Germline V CDR1 and CDR2: MNHEY, SMNVEV (reference sequence). This CDR3 has 15 amino acids. The ends were cut back, 1 base at V and 0 bases at J, with 7 bases in the middle.

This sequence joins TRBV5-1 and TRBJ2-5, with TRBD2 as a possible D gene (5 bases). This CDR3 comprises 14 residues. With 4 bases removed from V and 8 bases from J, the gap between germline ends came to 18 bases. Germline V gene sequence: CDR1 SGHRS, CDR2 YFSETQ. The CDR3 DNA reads TGCGCCAGCAGCCCCGGGGATCTTTTGGAAACCCAGTACTTC. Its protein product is CASSPGDLLETQYF.

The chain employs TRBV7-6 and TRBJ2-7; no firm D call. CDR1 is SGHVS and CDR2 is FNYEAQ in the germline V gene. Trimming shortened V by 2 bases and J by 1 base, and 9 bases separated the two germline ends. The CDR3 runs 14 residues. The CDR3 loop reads CASSLSEGSYEQYF. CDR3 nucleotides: TGTGCCAGCAGCTTATCCGAAGGTTCCTACGAGCAGTACTTC.

The CDR3 DNA sequence: TGTGCCAGCAGTGGCCCTAGCGGCCTTAGCACAGATACGCAGTATTTT. Translating gives CASSGPSGLSTDTQYF. J is TRBJ2-3 and V is TRBV7-2; 7 bases are shared with TRBD2. Trimming at V came to 6 bases and at J to 0 bases, leaving 9 bases not matched to a gene. The germline V gene has CDR1 SGHTA and CDR2 FQGNSA. The CDR3 covers 16 residues.

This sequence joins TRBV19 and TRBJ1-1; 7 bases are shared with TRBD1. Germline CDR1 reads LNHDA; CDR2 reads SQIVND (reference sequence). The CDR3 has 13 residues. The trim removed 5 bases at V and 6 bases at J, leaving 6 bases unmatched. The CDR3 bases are TGTGCCAGTAGTTGGCAGGGGGACGCTGAAGCTTTCTTT. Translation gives CASSWQGDAEAFF. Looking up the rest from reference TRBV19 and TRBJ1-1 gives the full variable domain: DGGITQSPKYLFRKEGQNVTLSCEQNLNHDAMYWYRQDPGQGLRLIYYSQIVNDFQKGDIAEGYSVSREKKESFPLTVTSAQKNPTAFYLCASSWQGDAEAFFGQGTRLTVV.

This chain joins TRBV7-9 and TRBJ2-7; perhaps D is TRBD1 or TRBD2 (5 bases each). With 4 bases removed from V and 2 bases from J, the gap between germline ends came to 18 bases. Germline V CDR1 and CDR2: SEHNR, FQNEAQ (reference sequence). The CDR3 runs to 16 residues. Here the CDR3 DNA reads TGTGCCAGCAGCTCAAGATCCGGGACGAGAGCCTACGAGCAGTACTTC. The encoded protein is CASSSRSGTRAYEQYF.

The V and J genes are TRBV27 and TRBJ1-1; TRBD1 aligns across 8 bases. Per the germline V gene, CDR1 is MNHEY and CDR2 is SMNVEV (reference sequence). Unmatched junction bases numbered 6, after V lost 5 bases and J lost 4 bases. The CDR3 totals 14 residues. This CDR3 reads CASSPQGALTEAFF. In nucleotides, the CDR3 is TGTGCCAGCAGTCCTCAGGGGGCGCTCACTGAAGCTTTCTTT.